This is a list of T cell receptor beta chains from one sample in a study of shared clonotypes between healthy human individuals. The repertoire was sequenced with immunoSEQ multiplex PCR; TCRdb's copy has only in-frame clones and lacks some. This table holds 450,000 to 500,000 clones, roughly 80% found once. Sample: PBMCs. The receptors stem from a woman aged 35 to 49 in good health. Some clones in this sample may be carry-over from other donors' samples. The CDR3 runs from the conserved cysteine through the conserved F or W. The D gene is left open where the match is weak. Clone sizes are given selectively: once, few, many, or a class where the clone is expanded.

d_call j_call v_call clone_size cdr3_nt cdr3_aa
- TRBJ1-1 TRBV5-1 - TGCGCCAGCAGCTTCGGTGACAATGAAGCTTTCTTT CASSFGDNEAFF
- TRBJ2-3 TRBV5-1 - TGCGCCAGCAGCTACAATGACTATCACGCAGATACGCAGTATTTT CASSYNDYHADTQYF
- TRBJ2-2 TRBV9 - TGTGCCAGCAGCGTAGATCGGCTCGGGGAGCTGTTTTTT CASSVDRLGELFF
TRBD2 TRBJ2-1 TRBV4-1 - TGCGCCAGCAGACACCCCGCATCAGGGACTAGCCAGTTCTTC CASRHPASGTSQFF
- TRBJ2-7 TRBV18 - TGTGCCAGCTCGCCGGGAACCTACGAGCAGTACTTC CASSPGTYEQYF
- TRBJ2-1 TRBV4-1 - TGCGCCAGCAGTCGCATACTAGGCAATGAGCAGTTCTTC CASSRILGNEQFF
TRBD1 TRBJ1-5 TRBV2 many TGTGCCAGCAGACGAGGGACAGGGGCCGGTCAGCCCCAGCATTTT CASRRGTGAGQPQHF
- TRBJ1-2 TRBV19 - TGTGCCAGTAGTATAACTGGGGGCGATCCCTATGGCTACACCTTC CASSITGGDPYGYTF
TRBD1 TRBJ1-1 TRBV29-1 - TGCAGCGTTGAAGAGTCCCGGGACAGGTTGAACACTGAAGCTTTCTTT CSVEESRDRLNTEAFF
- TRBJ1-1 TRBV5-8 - TGTGCCAGCAGCAGGGGACATTTCATTCCCCGAATGAACACTGAAGCTTTCTTT CASSRGHFIPRMNTEAFF
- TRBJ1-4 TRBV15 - TGTGCCACCAGCAGAGTTCAGAATGAAAAACTGTTTTTT CATSRVQNEKLFF
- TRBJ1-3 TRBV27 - TGTGCCAGCATGGGAGGGGGAAACACCATATATTTT CASMGGGNTIYF
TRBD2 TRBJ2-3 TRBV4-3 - TGCGCCAGCAGCCAATCTCCTAGCGGGAGGGCAGGCACAGATACGCAGTATTTT CASSQSPSGRAGTDTQYF
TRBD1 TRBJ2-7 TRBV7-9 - TGTGCCAGCAGCAAGACAGGGTCCTACGAGCAGTACTTC CASSKTGSYEQYF
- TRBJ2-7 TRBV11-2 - TGTGCCAGCAGCTACCCAGGGACGGACGAGCAGTACTTC CASSYPGTDEQYF
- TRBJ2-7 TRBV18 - TGTGCCAGCTCACCTCTCCGGGGTGTTACCTACGAGCAGTACTTC CASSPLRGVTYEQYF
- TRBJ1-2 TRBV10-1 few TGCGCCAGCAGTAGGGGTGGCAACTATGGCTACACCTTC CASSRGGNYGYTF
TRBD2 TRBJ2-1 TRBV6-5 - TGTGCCACCAGCGGGAGGGTAAATGAGCAGTTCTTC CATSGRVNEQFF
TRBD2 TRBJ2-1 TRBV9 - TGTGCCAGCAGCTCGGGACTAGCGGGTAACAATGAGCAGTTCTTC CASSSGLAGNNEQFF
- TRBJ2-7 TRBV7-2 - TGTGCCAGCAGCTTACGTCAGGGGCTCTACGAGCAGTACTTC CASSLRQGLYEQYF
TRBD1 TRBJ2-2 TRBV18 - TGTGCCAGCTCAGCGACAGGGGGAGACACCGGGGAGCTGTTTTTT CASSATGGDTGELFF
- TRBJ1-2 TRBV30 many TGTGCCTCCCGGGGGGGGGCTCCTAACTATGGCTACACCTTC CASRGGAPNYGYTF
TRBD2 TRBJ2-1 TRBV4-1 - TGCGCCAGCAGCCGAGGACTAGCGGAGAGCAATGAGCAGTTCTTC CASSRGLAESNEQFF
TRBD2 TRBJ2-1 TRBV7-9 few TGTGCCAGCAGCTCGGCGGGAGGGTGGGAGCAGTTCTTC CASSSAGGWEQFF
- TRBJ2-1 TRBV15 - TGTGCCACCAGGGAGTCGAGGGTCGCAGGCAATGAGCAGTTCTTC CATRESRVAGNEQFF
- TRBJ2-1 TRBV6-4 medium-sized TGTGCCAGCAGTGACGGCTACGAGGGGGATGAGCAGTTCTTC CASSDGYEGDEQFF
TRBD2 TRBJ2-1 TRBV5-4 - TGTGCCAGCAGACTAGCGGGAGGTAGAGGGAATGAGCAGTTCTTC CASRLAGGRGNEQFF
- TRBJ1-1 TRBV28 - TGTGCCAGCAGTCGTAAGGGGCCGAACACTGAAGCTTTCTTT CASSRKGPNTEAFF
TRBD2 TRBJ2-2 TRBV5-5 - TGTGCCAGCAGCTTGCCTAGCGGGAGCCTGACCGGGGAGCTGTTTTTT CASSLPSGSLTGELFF
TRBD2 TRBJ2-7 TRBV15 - TGTGCCACCAGCAGAGATCGGGAGGGTATTAGCGAGCAGTACTTC CATSRDREGISEQYF
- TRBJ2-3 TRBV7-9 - TGTGCCAGCAGCTTATTCCGGGGACTCAGCACAGATACGCAGTATTTT CASSLFRGLSTDTQYF
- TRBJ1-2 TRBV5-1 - TGCGCCAGCAGCTCGGCGGGGGTGGATGGCTACACCTTC CASSSAGVDGYTF
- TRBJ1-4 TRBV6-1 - TGTGCCAGCAGTGAAGCGCGAGGGCTCTATGAAAAACTGTTTTTT CASSEARGLYEKLFF
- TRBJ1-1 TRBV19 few TGTGCCAGTGGGAGACGAATGAACACTGAAGCTTTCTTT CASGRRMNTEAFF
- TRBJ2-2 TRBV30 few TGTGCCTGGAGTGCACTTAGTAACACCGGGGAGCTGTTTTTT CAWSALSNTGELFF
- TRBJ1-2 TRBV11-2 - TGTGCCAGCAGCCAGGACTCTTATGACGGCTACACCTTC CASSQDSYDGYTF
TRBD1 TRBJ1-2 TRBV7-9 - TGTGCCAGCAGCTTAGCGTCCGGGACAGGGTTTTATCCGGGCTATGGCTACACCTTC CASSLASGTGFYPGYGYTF
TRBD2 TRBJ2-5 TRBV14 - TGTGCCAGCAGTGACGTCCGGGGGGGAGAGACCCAGTACTTC CASSDVRGGETQYF
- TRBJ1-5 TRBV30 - TGTGCCTGGAGCCCGGGGAGCAATCAGCCCCAGCATTTT CAWSPGSNQPQHF
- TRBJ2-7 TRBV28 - TGTGCCAGCAGTCCCCGTTCGTTAAACGAGCAGTACTTC CASSPRSLNEQYF
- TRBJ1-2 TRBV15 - TGTGCCACCAGCAGAGATGTCGCAACACCGGGCTACACCTTC CATSRDVATPGYTF
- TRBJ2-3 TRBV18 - TGTGCCAGCTCACCGGGGGCCACAGATACGCAGTATTTT CASSPGATDTQYF
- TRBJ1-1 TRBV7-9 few TGTGCCAGCAGCTTAGGAAGCAGCCAGAACACTGAAGCTTTCTTT CASSLGSSQNTEAFF
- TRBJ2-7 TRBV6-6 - TGTGCCAGCAGCCTGTCCCCAGTGAGGGACTACGAGCAGTACTTC CASSLSPVRDYEQYF
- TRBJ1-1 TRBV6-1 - TGTGCCAGCAGGACCTTCGAGGGGGAAGCTTTCTTT CASRTFEGEAFF
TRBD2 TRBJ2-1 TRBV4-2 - TGTGCCAGCAGCCCCCGACTAGCGGGAGTTAATGAGCAGTTCTTC CASSPRLAGVNEQFF
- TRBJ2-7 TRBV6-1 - TGTGCCAGTACAAAAGGCGGGACTGAGACCTACGAGCAGTACTTC CASTKGGTETYEQYF
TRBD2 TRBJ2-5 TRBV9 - TGTGCCAGCAGCGTAGGGACTAGCGGGAGCGGCGGGGAGACCCAGTACTTC CASSVGTSGSGGETQYF
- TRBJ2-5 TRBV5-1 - TGCGCCAGCAGCTTGTTGGGCAGGCCAGGGGAGACCCAGTACTTC CASSLLGRPGETQYF
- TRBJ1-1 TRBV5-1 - TGCGCCAGCAGCTTGGGCGGGGTAGAGACTGAAGCTTTCTTT CASSLGGVETEAFF